One and the same sample provided the 18 T cell receptor beta chains below, sequenced in a study of T cell responses to AZD1222 COVID-19 vaccine. Sequencing used immunoSEQ multiplex PCR; TCRdb keeps in-frame clones, though not all of them. Of more than 150,000 clones listed, 90% are singletons. Sample: peripheral blood, taken on day 0 of AZD1222 vaccination. The receptors derive from an adult in good health.

This rearrangement joins TRBV19 to TRBJ2-2, with 8 bases fitting TRBD2. The CDR3 is 15 amino acids. Germline CDR1 LNHDA, CDR2 SQIVND (reference sequence). The V segment lost 6 bases and the J segment 8 bases; nucleotides outside the gene matches: 11. The CDR3 protein is CASSTAASGSGELFF. In nucleotides, the CDR3 is TGTGCCAGTAGCACGGCGGCCAGCGGGAGTGGGGAGCTGTTTTTT.

The CDR3 bases are TGTGCCAGTAGTCCTTTACAGGGGGCCAGGGGCTACACCTTC. It translates to CASSPLQGARGYTF. V is TRBV19 and J is TRBJ1-2; 9 bases match TRBD1. With 5 bases clipped from V and 8 bases from J, the junction kept 9 bases outside the gene matches. The CDR3 extends over 14 amino acids. CDR1 is LNHDA, CDR2 SQIVND, per germline (reference sequence).

For the CDR3, the DNA is TGTGCCACCCAAGAGGGGTTAGGCACTGAAGCTTTCTTT. It translates to CATQEGLGTEAFF. V gene TRBV28 combines with J gene TRBJ1-1; weak D call: TRBD1 (5 bases). From germline, CDR1 is MDHEN and CDR2 SYDVKM. V lost 10 bases and J 4 bases, leaving 16 bases between the germline ends. This CDR3 is built from 13 residues.

The rearrangement links TRBV3-1 (or the pseudogene TRBV3-2) to TRBJ1-2, with 10 bases lining up with TRBD1. Germline assignment: CDR1 LGHDT and CDR2 YNNKEL (reference sequence). There are 17 residues in the CDR3. Unmatched junction bases numbered 11, after V lost 0 bases and J lost 7 bases. The CDR3 protein is CASSQDLRQGAPGGYTF. As DNA, the CDR3 is TGTGCCAGCAGCCAAGATTTACGACAGGGGGCGCCGGGTGGCTACACCTTC.

Points on this clone: Other nucleotide sequences from this sample produce the same CDR3. The V call is TRBV2, the J call TRBJ2-7; 10 bases align to TRBD1. The CDR3 loop spans 13 amino acids. Trimming at V came to 8 bases and at J to 2 bases, leaving 3 bases not matched to a gene. Germline CDR1 and CDR2: SNHLY and FYNNEI. In nucleotides, the CDR3 is TGTGCCAGCTCCGGGACAGGGGCCTACGAGCAGTACTTC. Its protein is CASSGTGAYEQYF.

V gene TRBV11-2 combines with J gene TRBJ2-7; 14 nucleotides align to TRBD2. From germline, CDR1 is SGHAT and CDR2 FQNNGV. V was pared by 3 bases and J by 5 bases, with 3 bases of the junction left unmatched. The CDR3 contains 15 residues. CDR3 in DNA: TGTGCCAGCAGCTTCGCGGGACTAGCGGGAGACGAGCAGTACTTC. Its protein is CASSFAGLAGDEQYF.

This sequence joins TRBV11-2 and TRBJ1-3, with D tentatively TRBD1 (5 bases). This CDR3 comprises 16 residues. V was pared by 7 bases and J by 0 bases, with 16 bases between. From germline, CDR1 is SGHAT and CDR2 FQNNGV. CDR3 coding DNA: TGTGCCAGCAATTCCCTCACAGGCAGCTCTGGAAACACCATATATTTT. The encoded protein is CASNSLTGSSGNTIYF.

This rearrangement joins TRBV10-3 to TRBJ2-1; 13 nucleotides agree with TRBD2. The CDR3 extends over 16 amino acids. The germline CDR1 and CDR2 sequences are ENHRY and SYGVKD. V lost 2 bases to trimming and J lost 3 bases; unmatched junction nucleotides: 1. The CDR3 sequence is CAISERTSGGYNEQFF. The DNA for the CDR3 is TGTGCCATCAGTGAGAGGACTAGCGGGGGCTACAATGAGCAGTTCTTC.

The chain recombines TRBV9 with TRBJ2-1; possibly TRBD2 for D (6 bases). The ends were cut back, 2 bases at V and 4 bases at J, with 10 bases in the middle. The CDR3 covers 14 residues. Germline values: CDR1 SGDLS, CDR2 YYNGEE. CDR3 protein: CASSVGGGYNEQFF. CDR3 nucleotides: TGTGCCAGCAGCGTCGGGGGAGGATACAATGAGCAGTTCTTC.

This clone was recorded once. The chain recombines TRBV5-1 with TRBJ2-3; D may be TRBD1 (5 bases). Trimming stripped 0 bases from V and 0 bases from J, with 11 bases between. The germline CDR1 and CDR2 sequences are SGHRS and YFSETQ. The CDR3 runs 16 residues. CDR3 in DNA: TGCGCCAGCAGCTTGGATGACAGACCTAGCACAGATACGCAGTATTTT. This gives the protein CASSLDDRPSTDTQYF.

This clone was seen once. V is TRBV6-5 and J is TRBJ1-5, with D unresolved. V dropped 8 bases and J dropped 3 bases, with 8 bases sitting between them. The CDR3 length is 12 residues. CDR1 is MNHEY and CDR2 is SVGAGI in the germline V gene. The CDR3 DNA is TGTGCCAGCTCAGACACCAATCAGCCCCAGCATTTT. Translated, it gives CASSDTNQPQHF.

The CDR3 here is CASSHDFSGSSYNEQFF. CDR3 in DNA: TGTGCCAGCAGCCATGACTTTAGCGGGAGCTCCTACAATGAGCAGTTCTTC. The genes are TRBV4-2 and TRBJ2-1, with TRBD2 matching over 9 bases. CDR1 and CDR2 (germline): LGHNA, YNFKEQ. The V and J ends lost 3 bases and 0 bases, in that order; junction bases with no gene match: 6. The length of the CDR3 is 17 residues.

The rearrangement uses TRBV6-1 and TRBJ2-2; 13 bases map to TRBD2. J was trimmed by 6 bases and V by 4 bases; bases with no gene match: 5. The CDR3 consists of 16 residues. Germline V CDR1 and CDR2: MNHNS, SASEGT. CDR3 amino acids: CASSGRLAGGSGELFF. CDR3 DNA sequence: TGTGCCAGCAGTGGCCGACTAGCGGGAGGTTCCGGGGAGCTGTTTTTT.

V gene TRBV10-3 combines with J gene TRBJ2-7, with no clear D. V was cut by 4 bases and J by 7 bases, with 14 bases left in between. The length of the CDR3 is 13 residues. Germline loops: CDR1 ENHRY, CDR2 SYGVKD. CDR3 bases: TGTGCCATCAGTGTGGTGTCCGATTGGGAGCAGTACTTC. Translating gives CAISVVSDWEQYF.

The chain couples TRBV24-1 to TRBJ1-1; a possible D gene is TRBD1 (6 bases). Germline values: CDR1 KGHDR, CDR2 SFDVKD. The CDR3 is made up of 13 amino acids. With 4 bases removed from V and 6 bases from J, the gap between germline ends came to 11 bases. CDR3 in DNA: TGTGCCACCAGTGAAACAGGGATTTCTGAAGCTTTCTTT. Translating it yields CATSETGISEAFF.

This chain joins TRBV24-1 and TRBJ1-2, with D perhaps TRBD1 (5 bases). Germline V lookup: CDR1 KGHDR, CDR2 SFDVKD. The CDR3 extends over 14 amino acids. V was shortened by 5 bases and J by 2 bases, with 11 bases between the two germline ends. CDR3 nucleotides: TGTGCCACCAGTGCGGAGGGGAACAACTATGGCTACACCTTC. Encoded protein: CATSAEGNNYGYTF.

This clone was counted only a few times. V gene TRBV28 combines with J gene TRBJ2-7, with TRBD2 as a possible D gene (6 bases). V was shortened by 6 bases and J by 2 bases, with 17 bases between the two germline ends. The CDR3 covers 15 residues. CDR1 MDHEN and CDR2 SYDVKM come from the germline V gene. CDR3 amino acids: CASRGSGHSAYEQYF. In DNA form, the CDR3 reads TGTGCCAGCAGGGGTAGCGGACACTCGGCCTACGAGCAGTACTTC.

The genes are TRBV29-1 and TRBJ1-4, with a weak D call TRBD1 (5 bases). This CDR3 spans 13 amino acids. V lost 4 bases and J 2 bases, leaving 8 bases between the germline ends. Germline V CDR1 and CDR2: SQVTM, ANQGSEA. CDR3 nucleotide sequence: TGCAGCGTTGGAGAGGGGACTAATGAAAAACTGTTTTTT. Translating gives CSVGEGTNEKLFF.